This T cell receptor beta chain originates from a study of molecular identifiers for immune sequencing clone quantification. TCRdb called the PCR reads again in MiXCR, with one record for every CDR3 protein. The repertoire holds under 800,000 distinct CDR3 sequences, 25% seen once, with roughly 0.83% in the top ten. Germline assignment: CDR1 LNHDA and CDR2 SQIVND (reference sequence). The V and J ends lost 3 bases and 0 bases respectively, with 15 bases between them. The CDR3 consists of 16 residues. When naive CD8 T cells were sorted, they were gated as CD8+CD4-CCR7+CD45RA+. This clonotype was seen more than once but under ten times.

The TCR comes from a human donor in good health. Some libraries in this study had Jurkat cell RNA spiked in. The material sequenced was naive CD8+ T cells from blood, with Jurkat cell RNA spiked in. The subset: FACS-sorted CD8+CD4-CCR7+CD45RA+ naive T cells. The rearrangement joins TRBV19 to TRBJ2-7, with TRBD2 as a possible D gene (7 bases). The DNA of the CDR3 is TGTGCCAGTAGTATCGGGGGGCCGGCCAGCTCCTACGAGCAGTACTTC. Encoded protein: CASSIGGPASSYEQYF.